These 27 T cell receptor beta chains came from one sample sequenced in a study of blood T cell repertoires in COVID-19. Profiled with immunoSEQ multiplex PCR; TCRdb holds only in-frame clones, not every one. The table has about 310,000 clones, 80% to 90% seen once; the top ten hold around 2.1%. The sequenced material came from PBMCs or T cells enriched from blood (not recorded which). The source is a man aged 30 to 39 who had recovered from COVID-19.

This clone was seen a single time. The chain combines TRBV24-1 with TRBJ2-7, with D uncertain. Per germline, CDR1 KGHDR and CDR2 SFDVKD. The CDR3 length is 11 residues. V gave up 1 base and J gave up 8 bases, with 5 bases separating them. The CDR3 sequence: CATSDFDKQYF. CDR3 nucleotides: TGTGCCACCAGTGATTTTGACAAGCAGTACTTC.

This clone occurred once. This sequence joins TRBV24-1 and TRBJ2-1; 7 bases line up with TRBD2. V shed 4 bases, J shed 9 bases, and the junction held 8 bases outside the gene matches. Germline loops: CDR1 KGHDR, CDR2 SFDVKD. The CDR3 consists of 14 residues. The CDR3 DNA follows: TGTGCCACCAGTGACTACGGTACTAGCGCTGAGCAGTTCTTC. Amino acids: CATSDYGTSAEQFF.

The rearrangement links TRBV12-3 or TRBV12-4 to TRBJ2-7, with 7 bases lining up with TRBD1. V dropped 6 bases and J dropped 5; count of bases not matched to a gene: 7. The CDR3 has 13 residues. CDR3: CASSRQGSHEQYF. Written as DNA, the CDR3 is TGTGCCAGCAGCAGACAGGGTTCCCACGAGCAGTACTTC.

This clone appeared a single time. V and J are TRBV7-9 and TRBJ2-5, with a weak D call TRBD1 (6 bases). With 2 bases removed from V and 5 bases from J, the gap between germline ends came to 21 bases. From germline, CDR1 is SEHNR and CDR2 FQNEAQ (reference sequence). This CDR3 is 17 amino acids long. CDR3 DNA: TGTGCCAGCAGCTTAAGCCCCAGGGGTTGGCAGACGGAGACCCAGTACTTC. Residues: CASSLSPRGWQTETQYF.

This chain joins TRBV5-1 and TRBJ1-4; D perhaps matches TRBD1 (5 bases). CDR3 length equals 16 residues. V dropped 4 bases and J dropped 7 bases, with 20 bases sitting between them. Germline-derived CDR1 and CDR2 are SGHRS and YFSETQ. The CDR3 DNA sequence: TGCGCCAGCAGCCCCACCGGGGCGGGGGACGGTGAAAAACTGTTTTTT. Residues: CASSPTGAGDGEKLFF.

The chain couples TRBV6-5 to TRBJ1-1; 9 bases match TRBD1. The J segment lost 5 bases and the V segment lost 3 bases, leaving 7 bases of the junction unmatched. The CDR3 has 15 amino acids. Germline CDR1 reads MNHEY; CDR2 reads SVGAGI. This CDR3 reads CASSYAGQGNTEAFF. The DNA for the CDR3 is TGTGCCAGCAGTTATGCGGGACAGGGCAATACTGAAGCTTTCTTT.

The gene calls are TRBV10-3 and TRBJ1-1, with a possible D match to TRBD1 (6 bases). The CDR3 length is 15 residues. Germline loops: CDR1 ENHRY, CDR2 SYGVKD. The V gene lost 5 bases and the J gene lost 4 bases, with 17 bases spanning the gap. The CDR3 region is CAISRPTGFGTEAFF. The CDR3 DNA reads TGTGCCATCAGTCGACCCACAGGGTTCGGCACTGAAGCTTTCTTT.

This clone was counted ten times or more. This chain uses TRBV29-1 with TRBJ2-1; a possible D gene is TRBD1 (6 bases). V was pared by 6 bases and J by 9 bases, with 15 bases between. CDR3 length: 12 residues. Germline V gives CDR1 SQVTM, CDR2 ANQGSEA. CDR3 coding DNA: TGCAGCGTCGAGGGGACATTAAGTGAGCAGTTCTTC. The encoded protein is CSVEGTLSEQFF.

The CDR3 is CASSYRLAGGPSAETQYF. The CDR3 DNA reads TGCGCCAGCAGCTATAGACTAGCGGGGGGGCCCTCCGCAGAGACCCAGTACTTC. The V gene is TRBV5-1, the J gene TRBJ2-5; 14 bases are shared with TRBD2. Germline-derived CDR1 and CDR2 are SGHRS and YFSETQ. The CDR3 contains 18 residues. V shed 3 bases, J shed 4 bases, and the junction held 11 bases outside the gene matches.

The V call is TRBV7-9, the J call TRBJ1-3, with 7 bases matching TRBD1. Looked up from germline, CDR1 is SEHNR and CDR2 is FQNEAQ (reference sequence). This CDR3 region has 15 residues. V gave up 1 base and J gave up 4 bases; unmatched junction bases: 4. The DNA for the CDR3 is TGTGCCAGCAGCTTAGGGCAGGGGGACGGAAACACCATATATTTT. Its protein is CASSLGQGDGNTIYF.

The gene calls are TRBV11-2 and TRBJ2-4; 10 bases match TRBD2. CDR3 length equals 15 residues. V dropped 4 bases and J dropped 9; count of bases not matched to a gene: 9. Germline V CDR1 and CDR2: SGHAT, FQNNGV. Here the CDR3 reads CASSSTLAGAIIQYF. The CDR3 DNA follows: TGTGCCAGCAGCTCCACCCTAGCGGGGGCAATCATTCAGTACTTC.

This clone was counted a few times. The chain couples TRBV7-2 to TRBJ1-1; D possibly corresponds to TRBD1 (6 bases). Germline values: CDR1 SGHTA, CDR2 FQGNSA. With 5 bases removed from V and 0 bases from J, the gap between germline ends came to 7 bases. The CDR3 length is 13 residues. The CDR3 region has the DNA TGTGCCAGCAGCAGGGGGATGAACACTGAAGCTTTCTTT. This gives the protein CASSRGMNTEAFF.

The chain joins TRBV10-3 to TRBJ2-3; the D is unclear. Germline loops: CDR1 ENHRY, CDR2 SYGVKD. Trimming took off 4 bases at V and 0 bases at J, with 17 bases between the two ends. There are 17 residues in the CDR3. This CDR3 reads CAISATVPTLSTDTQYF. In DNA, the CDR3 is TGTGCCATCAGTGCTACAGTTCCCACCCTTAGCACAGATACGCAGTATTTT.

In this sample, this clone turned up a few times. The chain has TRBV7-9 and TRBJ1-2, with 9 positions matching TRBD1. Per the germline V gene, CDR1 is SEHNR and CDR2 is FQNEAQ (reference sequence). J was trimmed by 7 bases and V by 1 base; bases with no gene match: 4. The CDR3 loop spans 14 amino acids. In nucleotides, the CDR3 is TGTGCCAGCAGCTTAGAAGGGACAGGGTTTGGCTACACCTTC. Translating gives CASSLEGTGFGYTF.

The gene calls are TRBV5-1 and TRBJ2-3; TRBD2 matches at 11 bases. Germline CDR1 SGHRS, CDR2 YFSETQ. Losses at the gene ends were 5 bases for V and 5 bases for J; bases not matched to a gene: 4. The length of the CDR3 is 14 residues. This chain's CDR3 is CASRSLAGGDTQYF. CDR3 bases: TGCGCCAGCAGATCCCTAGCGGGGGGAGATACGCAGTATTTT. The full variable domain, its missing parts supplied by reference TRBV5-1 and TRBJ2-3, is KAGVTQTPRYLIKTRGQQVTLSCSPISGHRSVSWYQQTPGQGLQFLFEYFSETQRNKGNFPGRFSGRQFSNSRSEMNVSTLELGDSALYLCASRSLAGGDTQYFGPGTRLTVL.

The chain recombines TRBV27 with TRBJ1-6; D is possibly TRBD1 (5 bases). V was cut by 7 bases and J by 10 bases, with 29 bases left in between. The germline V gene encodes CDR1 MNHEY and CDR2 SMNVEV (reference sequence). The CDR3 is 18 amino acids. DNA for the CDR3: TGTGCCAGCACTCAAAGCTCCTCAAAAGGGGTTAAATCCTCACCCCTCCACTTT. It yields the protein CASTQSSSKGVKSSPLHF.

The CDR3 sequence is CASSRRSDSNSPLHF. CDR3 in DNA: TGTGCCAGCAGCCGTCGATCGGACAGTAATTCACCCCTCCACTTT. The chain is built from TRBV14 and TRBJ1-6, with D possibly matching TRBD1 (6 bases). CDR3 length: 15 amino acids. The germline V gene encodes CDR1 SGHDN and CDR2 FVKESK. Trimming removed 4 bases at V and 6 bases at J, with 13 bases between.

This clone was counted between two and nine times. The chain uses TRBV4-3 and TRBJ1-1; D is uncertain. This CDR3 contains 14 residues. Trimming took off 3 bases at V and 3 bases at J, with 11 bases between the two ends. CDR1 and CDR2 (germline): LGHNA, YSLEER. The CDR3 reads CASSQKRQDTEAFF. CDR3 bases: TGCGCCAGCAGCCAGAAACGGCAGGACACTGAAGCTTTCTTT.

The V and J genes are TRBV9 and TRBJ2-3, with a weak D call TRBD1 (6 bases). Looked up from germline, CDR1 is SGDLS and CDR2 is YYNGEE. The length of the CDR3 is 13 residues. With 1 base removed from V and 4 bases from J, the gap between germline ends came to 7 bases. CDR3 nucleotides: TGTGCCAGCAGCGTAAACAGGGCAGATACGCAGTATTTT. Amino acids: CASSVNRADTQYF.

In nucleotides, the CDR3 is TGTGCCAGCACGCCTAGCGGGTACGACAATGAGCAGTTCTTC. This codes for CASTPSGYDNEQFF. This chain uses TRBV27 with TRBJ2-1; 8 nucleotides line up with TRBD2. The CDR3 consists of 14 residues. Germline trimming cut 7 bases from V and 5 bases from J; bases unmatched to any gene: 7. Germline CDR1 is MNHEY and CDR2 is SMNVEV (reference sequence).

The V call is TRBV27, the J call TRBJ2-2; D call uncertain. Germline V gene data show CDR1 as MNHEY and CDR2 as SMNVEV (reference sequence). V was trimmed by 8 bases and J by 0 bases, leaving 13 bases between them. This CDR3 has 15 residues. The CDR3 reads CASASGFANTGELFF. The CDR3 DNA follows: TGTGCCAGCGCCTCCGGGTTCGCGAACACCGGGGAGCTGTTTTTT.

The rearrangement links TRBV6-5 to TRBJ1-1; 9 bases match TRBD1. The J segment lost 5 bases and the V segment lost 0 bases, leaving 7 bases of the junction unmatched. This CDR3 is built from 16 residues. Germline V CDR1 and CDR2: MNHEY, SVGAGI. The CDR3 here is CASSYSGTGKGTEAFF. Here the CDR3 DNA reads TGTGCCAGCAGTTACTCCGGGACAGGGAAAGGGACTGAAGCTTTCTTT.

The chain recombines TRBV19 with TRBJ1-1, with a tentative D call TRBD1 (5 bases). V gave up 7 bases and J gave up 4 bases, with 16 bases separating them. The CDR3 covers 14 residues. Germline V CDR1 and CDR2: LNHDA, SQIVND (reference sequence). CDR3: CASTPGLLVTEAFF. CDR3 coding DNA: TGTGCCAGTACCCCAGGGCTCCTGGTCACTGAAGCTTTCTTT.

This chain uses TRBV3-1 (or the pseudogene TRBV3-2) with TRBJ2-1, with D maybe TRBD2 (7 bases). The V end lost 4 bases, the J end lost 6 bases, and 16 bases lay between the germline ends. The germline V gene has CDR1 LGHDT and CDR2 YNNKEL (reference sequence). CDR3 size: 15 residues. CDR3 sequence reads: CASSPRAGTPNEQFF. Written as DNA, the CDR3 is TGTGCCAGCAGCCCTCGAGCGGGGACACCCAATGAGCAGTTCTTC.

The V call is TRBV6-5, the J call TRBJ2-2, with TRBD1 matching 11 bases. This CDR3 has 14 amino acids. The germline CDR1 and CDR2 sequences are MNHEY and SVGAGI. Germline trimming cut 7 bases from V and 6 bases from J; bases unmatched to any gene: 4. CDR3 sequence (DNA): TGTGCCAGCACCGGACAGGGGGCCTCCGGGGAGCTGTTTTTT. Encoded protein: CASTGQGASGELFF.

The chain uses TRBV5-1 and TRBJ2-4; D might be TRBD2 (6 bases). Germline CDR1 SGHRS, CDR2 YFSETQ. This CDR3 has 14 residues. V lost 0 bases and J lost 6, with 10 bases in between. In DNA, the CDR3 is TGCGCCAGCAGCTTGGGGAGGGCAGGAAACATTCAGTACTTC. Its protein product is CASSLGRAGNIQYF.

The rearrangement uses TRBV5-1 and TRBJ2-7; the match to TRBD1 covers 9 bases. From germline, CDR1 is SGHRS and CDR2 YFSETQ. The length of the CDR3 is 15 residues. V gave up 3 bases and J gave up 5 bases; unmatched junction bases: 9. CDR3 loop: CASSSGQGWRNEQYF. The CDR3 coding sequence is TGCGCCAGCAGCTCGGGACAGGGATGGAGGAACGAGCAGTACTTC. The full variable domain, with the rest looked up from reference TRBV5-1 and TRBJ2-7, is KAGVTQTPRYLIKTRGQQVTLSCSPISGHRSVSWYQQTPGQGLQFLFEYFSETQRNKGNFPGRFSGRQFSNSRSEMNVSTLELGDSALYLCASSSGQGWRNEQYFGPGTRLTVT.